This note documents a single T cell receptor (beta chain) sequence. Its cognate antigen has yet to be identified. Per-base quality was not reported, and no clone a single base away is much larger than it. This entry belongs to a study of T cell responses to AZD1222 COVID-19 vaccine (TCRdb year 2021). For the wider study: TCR sequencing covered more than 230 trial participants: about 210 given two doses of AZD1222 and 26 given two doses of MenACWY control vaccine. Trial participants were enrolled into age subgroups of 18-55, 56-69 and 70-plus years, which contained around 150, 28 and 57 TCR-sequenced participants, respectively.

The full study reports these points: Conclusions about previously exposed vaccinees were limited because only six or seven AZD1222 recipients were SARS-CoV-2 seropositive at baseline. The vaccine-associated CD4 TCRs covered the entire spike protein, and the dominant responses fell in regions 160-218 and 743-854. Participants were mostly white British and included more females than males, and it was suggested by the authors that clonal diversity may have been underestimated. Spike-specific TCR breadth and depth rose significantly after two AZD1222 doses compared with day 0 and with MenACWY recipients. Because no day 14 peak-response samples were available, the repertoires could be characterized only after the peak T cell response. Epitopes outside the regions mutated in the B.1.351 and B.1.1.7 variants were reportedly recognized by nearly half of the unique spike-specific TCRs. The 56-69-year group was small, and its depth increase did not reach significance, likely because of low power.

The CDR3 regions of human TCRbeta chains were analyzed by immunosequencing. The paper's data handling went like this. Repertoire TCRs were matched against a reference library of SARS-CoV-2-specific TCRs generated with the MIRA antigen-specificity platform. Breadth was defined as the fraction of unique TCRs that were SARS-CoV-2-associated. Depth was defined as the fraction of total T cells that were SARS-CoV-2-associated. Using the MIRA data, each spike-specific TCR was assigned both to the spike region to which the TCR was reactive and to a CD4 or CD8 class. Log10-transformed breadth and depth values were compared by one-way ANOVA with Sidak's multiple comparisons tests. This immuneACCESS table, as held by TCRdb, lists in-frame sequences with V and J called but not all clones. Of the missing ones, under half trace to an unresolved V gene in checked studies; the others have no known cause. That table furnishes V, J and clone size, whereas the DNA furnished D and trimming. For this sample the table gives more than 90,000 clones, of which around 85% were detected only once. The top ten hold 13% to 15% of the sample.

The CDR3 starts with the cysteine, ends with the phenylalanine, and has 18 residues. Only the CDR3 part of the read is kept: 54 bases, read in frame from the first base. Here V drops 2 bases and J drops 6 bases, and the junction holds 12 bases not matched to any gene. CDR1 and CDR2, looked up from the germline V gene, are MNHEY and SVGEGT. The time point label corresponds to: about 28 days (+/-7) after the second vaccine dose. AZD1222 recipients with second doses at about 4 weeks or about 12 weeks were pooled, because spike-specific TCR depth and breadth did not differ between schedules. Vaccinee samples were obtained from the UK trials COV001 and COV002, which included a single-blind randomized controlled phase 2/3 trial of AZD1222 (ChAdOx1 nCoV-19) in healthy adults. Trial participant PBMC samples were collected at day 0 and day 28 after the second dose for TCRbeta chain sequencing.

The clonotype originates from an adult who received the AZD1222 COVID-19 vaccine. Sequences were derived from peripheral blood, sampled 28 days after the second AZD1222 dose. The V and J segments used are TRBV6-2 or TRBV6-3 and TRBJ2-7; 14 bases in the middle match TRBD2. In nucleotide form, the sequence is TGTGCCAGCAGTTACCCGGGACTAGCGGGAGCAGGGAGAGGCGAGCAGTACTTC. Translated, this is CASSYPGLAGAGRGEQYF.